One and the same sample provided the 2 T cell receptor beta chains below, sequenced in a study of tissue T cells after allogeneic stem cell transplantation (dated by TCRdb to 2022 to 2024). Receptor libraries were prepared by the immunoSEQ multiplex PCR assay. TCRdb retrieved this table from immuneACCESS and kept in-frame rearrangements only. Not all clones are present; in checked studies, unresolved V genes account for under half, and no reason is known for the remainder. In this sample the table shows roughly 4,000 clones, around half of which occur a single time. The ten biggest clones cover 8% to 9% of the sample. The time point label, read with the paper, signifies: mouse harvest day 7 after allogeneic transplant. Each mouse graft, delivered by tail vein injection, combined 10^6 splenic CD5+ T cells with 10^7 T-cell-depleted bone marrow cells. The sequenced sample was lymph node tissue. These receptors came from a female BALB/c mouse given C57BL/6 T cells with graft-versus-host disease after an allogeneic hematopoietic cell transplant.

Concerning this clone itself: Germline and genes: mouse. The missing CDR3 end, 1 residue past where the read stops, is filled in from the germline J gene. V usage is TRBV26 and J usage is TRBJ1-4; D unresolved. The CDR3 consists of 13 residues. The V gene lost 6 bases and the J gene lost 0 bases, with 5 bases spanning the gap. The germline V gene encodes CDR1 KGHPV and CDR2 FQNQEV (reference sequence). The CDR3 loop reads CASSQLSNERLFF. The sequenced part of the CDR3 DNA is TGTGCCAGCAGCCAGCTTTCCAACGAAAGATTATTT.

As for this clone: Gene labels here are mouse ones. The observed sequence ends 1 residue before the CDR3 terminus, with the missing tail filled in from the germline J gene. The chain links TRBV16 to TRBJ2-2; a weak D match, TRBD2 (6 bases). The V gene lost 1 base and the J gene lost 0 bases, with 6 bases spanning the gap. Per germline, CDR1 SGHSA and CDR2 FRNQAP. This CDR3 region has 15 residues. CDR3 amino acids: CASSLAGANTGQLYF. The DNA read from the CDR3 is TGTGCAAGCAGCTTAGCTGGGGCAAACACCGGGCAGCTCTAC.